The sequence of this TCR beta chain was determined in a study of early T cells in non-severe SARS-CoV-2 infection. Study context: The authors sequenced bulk RNA from unsorted whole blood, leaving chains unpaired.

TCRdb independently ran MiXCR on the 5' RACE reads; one entry per CDR3 protein. Of around 29,000 distinct CDR3 sequences in the sample, 5.7% were seen once. This clonotype was picked up many times. Germline assignment: CDR1 MDHEN and CDR2 SYDVKM. Trimming took off 4 bases at V and 1 base at J, with 17 bases between the two ends. CDR3 length: 17 residues. V usage is TRBV28 and J usage is TRBJ1-3; tentatively, D is TRBD1 (5 bases). This clonotype was sampled from an adult who was a healthcare worker with PCR-confirmed SARS-CoV-2 infection or an uninfected control (not recorded which). The sequencing input was whole blood. The CDR3 reads CASSSLAGEGSGNTIYF. CDR3 sequence (DNA): TGTGCCAGCAGTTCCCTCGCGGGAGAGGGGTCTGGAAACACCATATATTTT. Full variable domain (rest looked up from reference TRBV28 and TRBJ1-3): DVKVTQSSRYLVKRTGEKVFLECVQDMDHENMFWYRQDPGLGLRLIYFSYDVKMKEKGDIPEGYSVSREKKERFSLILESASTNQTSMYLCASSSLAGEGSGNTIYFGEGSWLTVV.